The 12 T cell receptor beta chains below come from one sample, sequenced in a study of T cell responses to AZD1222 COVID-19 vaccine. TCRdb's table, derived via immunoSEQ multiplex PCR, lists solely in-frame clones and lacks some. The sample holds roughly 80,000 clones, roughly 90% seen once. This material consisted of peripheral blood, taken on day 0 of MenACWY control vaccination. These TCRs come from an adult in good health.

The chain combines TRBV10-3 with TRBJ2-1; no clear D gene. This CDR3 has 11 amino acids. Per the germline V gene, CDR1 is ENHRY and CDR2 is SYGVKD. The germline V and J ends were trimmed by 5 bases and 8 bases, with 7 bases remaining between them. CDR3 coding DNA: TGTGCCATCAGTATGGGCTATGAGCAGTTCTTC. The encoded protein is CAISMGYEQFF.

The chain recombines TRBV24-1 with TRBJ2-3; 8 nucleotides line up with TRBD1. V gave up 0 bases and J gave up 0 bases; unmatched junction bases: 1. The CDR3 is made up of 16 amino acids. Looked up from germline, CDR1 is KGHDR and CDR2 is SFDVKD. The CDR3 loop is CATSDLGTGSTDTQYF. CDR3 in DNA: TGTGCCACCAGTGATTTGGGGACAGGTAGCACAGATACGCAGTATTTT.

V gene TRBV11-3 combines with J gene TRBJ2-7, with unresolved D. Trimming took off 1 base at V and 4 bases at J, with 2 bases between the two ends. CDR1 and CDR2 from the germline V gene are SGHNT and YENEEA. The CDR3 is made up of 11 amino acids. CDR3 in DNA: TGTGCCAGCAGCTTAGCGTACGAGCAGTACTTC. This translates into CASSLAYEQYF.

The V call is TRBV5-4, the J call TRBJ2-7, with TRBD2 as a possible D gene (5 bases). The V and J ends lost 4 bases and 0 bases respectively, with 11 bases between them. This CDR3 has 14 amino acids. Per germline, CDR1 SGHNT and CDR2 YYREEE (reference sequence). The CDR3 DNA is TGTGCCAGCAGCATGTTGGACTCCTCCTACGAGCAGTACTTC. It translates to CASSMLDSSYEQYF.

The chain combines TRBV7-2 with TRBJ2-7; D is possibly TRBD1 or TRBD2 (5 bases each). Germline lookup yields CDR1 SGHTA and CDR2 FQGNSA. This CDR3 has 13 residues. Trimming took off 8 bases at V and 3 bases at J, with 14 bases between the two ends. The CDR3 reads CASRQGVGYEQYF. In DNA form, the CDR3 reads TGTGCCAGCCGCCAGGGAGTAGGCTACGAGCAGTACTTC.

The rearrangement joins TRBV29-1 to TRBJ1-1; a weak D match, TRBD1 (6 bases). The CDR3 has 14 amino acids. Germline CDR1 and CDR2: SQVTM and ANQGSEA. The V end lost 4 bases, the J end lost 4 bases, and 16 bases lay between the germline ends. CDR3 coding DNA: TGCAGCGTTGTGGCAGGGGTAGTGAGCACTGAAGCTTTCTTT. It translates to CSVVAGVVSTEAFF.

This chain connects TRBV7-3 to TRBJ1-3, with 7 bases lining up with TRBD1. CDR1 SGHTA and CDR2 FQGTGA come from the germline V gene. The CDR3 consists of 13 residues. Germline trimming cut 5 bases from V and 6 bases from J; bases unmatched to any gene: 4. CDR3 loop: CASSPRGANTIYF. The CDR3 DNA is TGTGCCAGCAGCCCCAGGGGGGCAAACACCATATATTTT.

The chain employs TRBV6-2 or TRBV6-3 and TRBJ1-5, with no clear D. The length of the CDR3 is 14 residues. CDR1 is MNHEY and CDR2 is SVGEGT in the germline V gene. Trimming cost V 5 bases and J 4 bases, with 12 bases left between them. The DNA for the CDR3 is TGTGCCAGCAGTACCGCCCAGTTTAATCAGCCCCAGCATTTT. Protein sequence: CASSTAQFNQPQHF.

V is TRBV28 and J is TRBJ1-4; D not resolved. The CDR3 is 12 residues long. Germline CDR1 MDHEN, CDR2 SYDVKM. Deletions cut 4 bases from V and 8 bases from J, with 8 bases between. The CDR3 loop is CASSSGREKLFF. The CDR3 nucleotides read TGTGCCAGCAGTTCGGGTCGCGAAAAACTGTTTTTT.

The chain uses TRBV15 and TRBJ2-5; possibly TRBD2 for D (6 bases). The CDR3 is 14 residues long. CDR1 is LNHNV and CDR2 is YYDKDF in the germline V gene (reference sequence). V was trimmed by 4 bases and J by 5 bases, leaving 14 bases between them. The CDR3 loop reads CATSNTGDPETQYF. The CDR3 nucleotides read TGTGCCACCAGCAATACGGGGGACCCCGAGACCCAGTACTTC. The whole variable domain, remainder taken from reference TRBV15 and TRBJ2-5, is DAMVIQNPRYQVTQFGKPVTLSCSQTLNHNVMYWYQQKSSQAPKLLFHYYDKDFNNEADTPDNFQSRRPNTSFCFLDIRSPGLGDTAMYLCATSNTGDPETQYFGPGTRLLVL.

The chain recombines TRBV28 with TRBJ2-6, with 7 bases aligning to TRBD1. The CDR3 has 16 residues. With V trimmed by 6 bases and J by 3 bases, 8 bases remained unmatched. Germline CDR1 and CDR2: MDHEN and SYDVKM. The CDR3 nucleotides are TGTGCCAGCAGCGACAGGGAGATTGTTGGGGCCAACGTCCTGACTTTC. Translated: CASSDREIVGANVLTF.

CDR3 in amino acids: CASSQGQGTDTQYF. CDR3 nucleotide sequence: TGTGCCAGCAGCCAGGGACAGGGCACAGATACGCAGTATTTT. This chain joins TRBV7-9 and TRBJ2-3; 8 bases match TRBD1. Germline V gene lookup returns CDR1 SEHNR and CDR2 FQNEAQ (reference sequence). Trimming took 5 bases from V and 1 from J; bases not matched to a gene: 2. The CDR3 has 14 residues.